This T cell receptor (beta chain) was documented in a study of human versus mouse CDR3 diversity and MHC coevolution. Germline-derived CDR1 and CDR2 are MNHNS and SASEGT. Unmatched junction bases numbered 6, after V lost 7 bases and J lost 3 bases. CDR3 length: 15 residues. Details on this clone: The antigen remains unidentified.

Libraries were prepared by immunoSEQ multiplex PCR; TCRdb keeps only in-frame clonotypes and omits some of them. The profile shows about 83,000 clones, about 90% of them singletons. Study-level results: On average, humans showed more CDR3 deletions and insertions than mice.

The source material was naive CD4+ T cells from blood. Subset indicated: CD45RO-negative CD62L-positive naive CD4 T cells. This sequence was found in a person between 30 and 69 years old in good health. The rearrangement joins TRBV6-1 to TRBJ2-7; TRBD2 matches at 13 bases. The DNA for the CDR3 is TGTGCCAGCAAGATAGGACTAGCGGGGGTCTACGAGCAGTACTTC. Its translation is CASKIGLAGVYEQYF.